One T cell receptor beta chain is described in this entry. The target antigen is unknown. The CDR3 does not end in the conserved phenylalanine or tryptophan, so this is likely a read error. The entire patient cohort was treatment-naive prior to thyroid surgery. This sample was included in a study of metastatic and nonmetastatic thyroid tumors. Study overall: Comparative analysis of repertoires was undertaken across blood and tumor or nodule tissue obtained from malignant and benign thyroid patients. Regarding the study as a whole: Across blood and tumor, TCR beta diversity in malignant thyroid tumors was reportedly significantly higher than in benign nodules.

Original processing methods: The study built a papillary thyroid cancer distant-metastasis classifier from CDR3 differences across clinicopathological groups. From the PCR reads, TCRdb re-called clones with MiXCR. The V and J calls come from TCRdb's annotation, not from the publication. This table has about 14,000 clones, about 3.5% appearing once. After removal of 4 bases from V and 0 bases from J, the junction contained 11 bases not matched to a gene. There are 17 residues in the CDR3. This receptor was taken from a female donor with papillary thyroid cancer or a benign thyroid nodule (not recorded which). Some clones in this sample may be carry-over from other donors' samples. This chain connects TRBV12-3 or TRBV12-4 to TRBJ1-2; 7 bases line up with TRBD1. Sequencing was performed on tumor tissue. The CDR3 coding sequence is TGTGCCAGCAGTTCCTCCATAGGGACAGTTGCTAACTATGGCTACACCATC. This gives the protein CASSSSIGTVANYGYTI.